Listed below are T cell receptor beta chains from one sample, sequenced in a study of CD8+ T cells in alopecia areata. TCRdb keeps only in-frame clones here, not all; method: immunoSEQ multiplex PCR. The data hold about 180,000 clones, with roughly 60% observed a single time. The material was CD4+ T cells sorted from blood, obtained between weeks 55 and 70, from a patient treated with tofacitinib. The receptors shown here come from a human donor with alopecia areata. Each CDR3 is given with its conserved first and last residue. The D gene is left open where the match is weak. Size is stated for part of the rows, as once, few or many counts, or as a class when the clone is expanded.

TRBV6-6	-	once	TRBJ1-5	TGTGCCAGCAGTCCGTTAGGGGCTGGAAATCAGCCCCAGCATTTT	CASSPLGAGNQPQHF
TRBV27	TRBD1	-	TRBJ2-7	TGTGCCAGCAGTCTCCGACAGGGGACTTCCTACGAGCAGTACTTC	CASSLRQGTSYEQYF
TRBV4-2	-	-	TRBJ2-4	TGTGCCAGCAGCCAAGATAGGGCTAGCGACATTCAGTACTTC	CASSQDRASDIQYF
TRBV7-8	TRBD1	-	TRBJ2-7	TGTGCCAGCAGCCCGGACAGGGTTTTCCGGGAGCAGTACTTC	CASSPDRVFREQYF
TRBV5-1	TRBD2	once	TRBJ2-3	TGCGCCAGCAGCTTAGGGCCAGCGGGGAAGGGTGCAGATACGCAGTATTTT	CASSLGPAGKGADTQYF
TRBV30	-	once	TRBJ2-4	TGTGCCGGGAGTCAAACAGGGGGGGAGGCCAAAAACATTCAGTACTTC	CAGSQTGGEAKNIQYF
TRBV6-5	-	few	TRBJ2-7	TGTGCCAGCAGTCCCAGGGGTAGTTCCTACGAGCAGTACTTC	CASSPRGSSYEQYF
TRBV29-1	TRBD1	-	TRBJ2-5	TGCAGCGGTACAAGGGGGACAGGGTTCAGGATAGAGACCCAGTACTTC	CSGTRGTGFRIETQYF
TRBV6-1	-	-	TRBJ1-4	TGTGCCAGCAGTGAAGGGTCGGGGTTTAGAGATGAAAAACTGTTTTTT	CASSEGSGFRDEKLFF
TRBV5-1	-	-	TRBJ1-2	TGCGCCAGCAGCTTGGATGGTACAGGGACACCGAATGGCTACACCTTC	CASSLDGTGTPNGYTF
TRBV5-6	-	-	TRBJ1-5	TGTGCCAGCAGCTTGGGGGCTCAGCCCCAGCATTTT	CASSLGAQPQHF
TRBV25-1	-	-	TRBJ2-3	TGTGCCAGCAGTGAACAGGGCGATACGCAGTATTTT	CASSEQGDTQYF
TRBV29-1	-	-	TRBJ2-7	TGCAGCGTTGAACCCACTCTCCATCCGGGGGAGCAGTACTTC	CSVEPTLHPGEQYF
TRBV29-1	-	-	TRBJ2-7	TGCAGCGCCTTGGACAGTAACAGCTCCTACGAGCAGTACTTC	CSALDSNSSYEQYF
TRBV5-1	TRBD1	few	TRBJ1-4	TGCGCCAGCAGCCCGGGACAGCATGACCGGAAACTGTTTTTT	CASSPGQHDRKLFF
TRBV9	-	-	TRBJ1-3	TGTGCCAGCAGCAGCCCTCAGGGGACTGGAAACACCATATATTTT	CASSSPQGTGNTIYF
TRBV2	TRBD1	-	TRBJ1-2	TGTGCCAGCAGTGGAAGACTGGACAGGGTGGGCGACGGCTACACCTTC	CASSGRLDRVGDGYTF
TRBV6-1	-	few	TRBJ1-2	TGTGCCAGCAGTAAAGAGACCGTCTATGGCTACACCTTC	CASSKETVYGYTF
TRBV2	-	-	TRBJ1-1	TGTGCCAGCAGTATGAACACTGAAGCTTTCTTT	CASSMNTEAFF
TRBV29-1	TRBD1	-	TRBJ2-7	TGCAGCGTAGCCGGGACAGCGGACGAGCAGTACTTC	CSVAGTADEQYF
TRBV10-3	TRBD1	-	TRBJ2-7	TGTGCCATCAAGGGACAGGGTACGCCCTACGAGCAGTACTTC	CAIKGQGTPYEQYF
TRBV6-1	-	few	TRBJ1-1	TGTGCCAGCAGTGAAGTTGGCAGGGTTCTCACTGAAGCTTTCTTT	CASSEVGRVLTEAFF
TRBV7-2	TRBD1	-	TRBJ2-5	TGTGCCAGCAGCTTAATCGGGACAGGGGGTAAAGAGACCCAGTACTTC	CASSLIGTGGKETQYF
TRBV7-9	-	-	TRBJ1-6	TGTGCCAGCAGCTTAGACAGTTATAATTCACCCCTCCACTTT	CASSLDSYNSPLHF
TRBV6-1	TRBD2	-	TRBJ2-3	TGTGCCAGCAGTGTCCTAGCGGGGGGCACAGATACGCAGTATTTT	CASSVLAGGTDTQYF
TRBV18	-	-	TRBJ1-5	TGTGCCAGCTCACCAATTGGGGGCGCCGATCAGCCCCAGCATTTT	CASSPIGGADQPQHF
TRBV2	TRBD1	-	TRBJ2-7	TGTGCCAGCAGGGCGTACCGGGACAGCTCCTACGAGCAGTACTTC	CASRAYRDSSYEQYF
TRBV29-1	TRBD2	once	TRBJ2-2	TGCAGCGTTGAGGCTAGCGGGGCGATAAACACCGGGGAGCTGTTTTTT	CSVEASGAINTGELFF
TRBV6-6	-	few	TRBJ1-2	TGTGCCAGCAGTTACCACCAGGATTTTAACACCTTC	CASSYHQDFNTF
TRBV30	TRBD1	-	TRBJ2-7	TGTGCCTGGACGACAGGGGGACTTTACGAGCAGTACTTC	CAWTTGGLYEQYF
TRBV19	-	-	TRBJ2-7	TGTGCCAGTAGCTGGGCGAAGACCTACGAGCAGTACTTC	CASSWAKTYEQYF
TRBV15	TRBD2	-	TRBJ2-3	TGTGCCACCAGCAGGGCTAGGGGACTAACCAAGATCACAGATACGCAGTATTTT	CATSRARGLTKITDTQYF
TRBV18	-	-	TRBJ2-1	TGTGCCAGCTCACCACTGCGGGGTCTGGGCAATGAGCAGTTCTTC	CASSPLRGLGNEQFF
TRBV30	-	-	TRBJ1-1	TGTGCCTGGAGGACAAGACAGAGGAACACTGAAGCTTTCTTT	CAWRTRQRNTEAFF
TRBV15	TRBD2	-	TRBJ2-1	TGTGCCACCAGCAGAGATCGTAGCGGGGGGGAGAATGAGCAGTTCTTC	CATSRDRSGGENEQFF
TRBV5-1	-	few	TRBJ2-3	TGCGCCAGCAGCGTCCAGGGAGCCGATACGCAGTATTTT	CASSVQGADTQYF
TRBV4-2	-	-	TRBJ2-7	TGTGCCAGCAGCCAAGTCTGGGACTCCTACGAGCAGTACTTC	CASSQVWDSYEQYF
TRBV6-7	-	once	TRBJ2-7	TGTGCCAGCAGTTTGGACTACGAGCAGTACTTC	CASSLDYEQYF
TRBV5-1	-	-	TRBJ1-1	TGCGCCAGCAGCTTGAGGGAGACGAACACTGAAGCTTTCTTT	CASSLRETNTEAFF
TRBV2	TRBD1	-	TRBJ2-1	TGTGCCAGCAGGGTGGACAGGGTCCCTTACAATGAGCAGTTCTTC	CASRVDRVPYNEQFF
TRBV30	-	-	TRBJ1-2	TGTGCCTGGAGCGAGAAGAACTATGGCTACACCTTC	CAWSEKNYGYTF
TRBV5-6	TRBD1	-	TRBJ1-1	TGTGCCAGCAGGACCAGGGGGCCCTCTGAAGCTTTCTTT	CASRTRGPSEAFF
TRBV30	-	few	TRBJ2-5	TGTGCCTGGAGTGTACTAGCACCCAGAGAGACCCAGTACTTC	CAWSVLAPRETQYF
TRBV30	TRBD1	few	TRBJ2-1	TGTGCCTGGAGGGCGACTGGATCAGGGGGCTTCAATGAGCAGTTCTTC	CAWRATGSGGFNEQFF
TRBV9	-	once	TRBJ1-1	TGTGCCAGCAGGGAATACGGGACTGAAGCTTTCTTT	CASREYGTEAFF
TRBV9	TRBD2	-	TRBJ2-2	TGTGCCAGCAGACGGGAGGCCGGGGAGCTGTTTTTT	CASRREAGELFF
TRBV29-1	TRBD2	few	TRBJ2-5	TGCAGCATAGCGGGGGGGCTCCAAGAGACCCAGTACTTC	CSIAGGLQETQYF
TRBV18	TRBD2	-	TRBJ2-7	TGTGCCAGCTCACAGCTCCCGGGACTAGCGGGGATGGGGGAGCAGTACTTC	CASSQLPGLAGMGEQYF
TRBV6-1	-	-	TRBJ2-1	TGTGCCACCACCCTCTCCGGTTTATACAATGAGCAGTTCTTC	CATTLSGLYNEQFF
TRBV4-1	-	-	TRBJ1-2	TGCGCCAGCAGCCAAGGACTTGTCCCGAGTGGCTACACCTTC	CASSQGLVPSGYTF
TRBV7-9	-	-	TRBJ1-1	TGTGCCAGCAGCTCAGGCTCGAACACTGAAGCTTTCTTT	CASSSGSNTEAFF
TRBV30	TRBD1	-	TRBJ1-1	TGTGCCTGGGACAGGGGGACGGCTGAAGCTTTCTTT	CAWDRGTAEAFF